The present T cell receptor (beta chain) was sequenced within a study of blood T cell repertoires in COVID-19. Background on the study: Acute-phase and convalescent COVID-19 samples originated in the United States, Italy and Spain. Sources were T cells, B-cell-depleted T cells, or PBMCs; the material itself was cDNA or gDNA.

Original analysis: Reference gene primer amplification gave estimated nucleated cell counts. Measured with immunoSEQ multiplex PCR; TCRdb has only the in-frame clones, and not every one. V, J and clone size reflect that table, while D and trimming were determined from the DNA. The sample carries about 240,000 clones, roughly 77% recorded once. This clone was recorded a few times. The source is an elderly woman with acute or convalescent COVID-19. Sequenced sample: peripheral blood.

The CDR3 coding sequence is TGTGCCAGCAGTTTGGACTACCCCCCCAATGAGCAGTTCTTC. It specifies CASSLDYPPNEQFF. V and J are TRBV6-2 or TRBV6-3 and TRBJ2-1, with a possible D match to TRBD2 (6 bases). The CDR3 consists of 14 residues. Trimming cost V 4 bases and J 6 bases, with 13 bases left between them. From germline, CDR1 is MNHEY and CDR2 SVGEGT.